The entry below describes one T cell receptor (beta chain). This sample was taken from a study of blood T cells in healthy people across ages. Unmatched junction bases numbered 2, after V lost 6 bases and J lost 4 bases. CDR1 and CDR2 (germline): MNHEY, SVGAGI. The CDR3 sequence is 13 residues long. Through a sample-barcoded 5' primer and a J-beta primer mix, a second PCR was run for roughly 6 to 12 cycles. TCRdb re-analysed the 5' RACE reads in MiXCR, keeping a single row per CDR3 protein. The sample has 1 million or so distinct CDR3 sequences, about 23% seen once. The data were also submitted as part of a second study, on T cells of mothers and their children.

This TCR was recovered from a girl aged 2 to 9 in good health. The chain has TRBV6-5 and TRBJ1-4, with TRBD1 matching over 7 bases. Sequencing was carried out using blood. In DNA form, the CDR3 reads TGTGCCAGCAGGGACAGGATTAATGAAAAACTGTTTTTT. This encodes CASRDRINEKLFF.